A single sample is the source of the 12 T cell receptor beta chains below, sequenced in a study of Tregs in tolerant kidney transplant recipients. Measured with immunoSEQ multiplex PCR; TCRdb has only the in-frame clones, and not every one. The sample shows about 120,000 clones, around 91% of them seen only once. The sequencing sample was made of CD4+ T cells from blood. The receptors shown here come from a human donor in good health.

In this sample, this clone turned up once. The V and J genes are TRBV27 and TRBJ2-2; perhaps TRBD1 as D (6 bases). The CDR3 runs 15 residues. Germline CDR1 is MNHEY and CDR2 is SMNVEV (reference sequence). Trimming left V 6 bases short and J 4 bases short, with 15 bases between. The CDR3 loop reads CASRTRGDGTGELFF. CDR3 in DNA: TGTGCCAGCAGGACCAGGGGTGACGGCACCGGGGAGCTGTTTTTT.

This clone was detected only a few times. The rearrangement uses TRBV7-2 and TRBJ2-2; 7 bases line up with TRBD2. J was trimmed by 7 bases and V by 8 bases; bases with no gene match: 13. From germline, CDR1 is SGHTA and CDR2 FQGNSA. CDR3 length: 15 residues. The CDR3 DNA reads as TGTGCCAGCCCCCTTTCGGCGGGGGTAGGCGGGGAGCTGTTTTTT. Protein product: CASPLSAGVGGELFF.

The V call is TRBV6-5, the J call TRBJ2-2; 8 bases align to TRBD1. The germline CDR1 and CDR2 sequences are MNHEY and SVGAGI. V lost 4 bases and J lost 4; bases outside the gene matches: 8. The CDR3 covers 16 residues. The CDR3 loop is CASSWSGGIGTGELFF. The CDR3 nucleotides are TGTGCCAGCAGTTGGTCAGGGGGCATCGGCACCGGGGAGCTGTTTTTT.

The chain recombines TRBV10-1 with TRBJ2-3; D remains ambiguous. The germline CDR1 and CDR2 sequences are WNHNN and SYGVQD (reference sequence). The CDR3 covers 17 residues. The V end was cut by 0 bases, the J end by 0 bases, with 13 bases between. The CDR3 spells CASSESRSWPSTDTQYF. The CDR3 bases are TGCGCCAGCAGTGAGTCGCGTAGTTGGCCTAGCACAGATACGCAGTATTTT.

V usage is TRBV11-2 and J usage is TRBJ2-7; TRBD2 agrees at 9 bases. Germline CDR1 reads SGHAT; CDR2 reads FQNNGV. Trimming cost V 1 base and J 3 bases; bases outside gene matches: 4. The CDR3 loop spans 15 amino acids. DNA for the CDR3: TGTGCCAGCAGCTTAGGTGGGACTAGCAGCTACGAGCAGTACTTC. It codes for CASSLGGTSSYEQYF.

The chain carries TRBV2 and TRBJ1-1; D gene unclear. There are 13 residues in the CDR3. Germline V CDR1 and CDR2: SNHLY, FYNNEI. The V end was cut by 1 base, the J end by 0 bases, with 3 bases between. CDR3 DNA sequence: TGTGCCAGCAGTGAAGAGGTGAACACTGAAGCTTTCTTT. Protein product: CASSEEVNTEAFF.

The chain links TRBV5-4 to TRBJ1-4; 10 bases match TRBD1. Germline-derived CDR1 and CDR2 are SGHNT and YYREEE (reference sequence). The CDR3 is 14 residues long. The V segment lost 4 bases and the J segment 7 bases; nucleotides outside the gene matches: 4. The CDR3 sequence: CASSAGTGAEKLFF. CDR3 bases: TGTGCCAGCAGCGCCGGGACAGGGGCTGAAAAACTGTTTTTT.

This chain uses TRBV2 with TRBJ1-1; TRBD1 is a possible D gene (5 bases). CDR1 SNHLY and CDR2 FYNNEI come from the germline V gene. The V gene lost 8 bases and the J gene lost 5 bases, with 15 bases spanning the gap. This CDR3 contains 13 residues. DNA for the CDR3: TGTGCCAGCGGGGCAGCCCCCGGGACTGAAGCTTTCTTT. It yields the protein CASGAAPGTEAFF.

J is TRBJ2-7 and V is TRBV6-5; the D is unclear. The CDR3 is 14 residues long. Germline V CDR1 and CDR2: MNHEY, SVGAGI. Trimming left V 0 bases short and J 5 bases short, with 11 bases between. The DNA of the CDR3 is TGTGCCAGCAGTTACTCCGAGGCCGTTGACGAGCAGTACTTC. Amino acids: CASSYSEAVDEQYF.

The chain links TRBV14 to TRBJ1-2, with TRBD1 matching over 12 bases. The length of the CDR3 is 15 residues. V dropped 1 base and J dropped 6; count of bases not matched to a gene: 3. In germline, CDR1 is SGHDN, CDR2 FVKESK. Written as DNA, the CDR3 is TGTGCCAGCAGCCAAGCCGGGACAGGGGGCAATGGCTACACCTTC. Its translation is CASSQAGTGGNGYTF.

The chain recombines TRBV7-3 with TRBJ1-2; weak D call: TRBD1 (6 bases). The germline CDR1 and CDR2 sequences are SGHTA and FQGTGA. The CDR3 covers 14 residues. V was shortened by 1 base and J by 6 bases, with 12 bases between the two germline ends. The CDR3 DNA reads TGTGCCAGCAGCTTAAATGCAGGGGAGAATGGCTACACCTTC. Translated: CASSLNAGENGYTF. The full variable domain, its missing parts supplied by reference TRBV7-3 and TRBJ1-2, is GAGVSQTPSNKVTEKGKYVELRCDPISGHTALYWYRQSLGQGPEFLIYFQGTGAADDSGLPNDRFFAVRPEGSVSTLKIQRTERGDSAVYLCASSLNAGENGYTFGSGTRLTVV.

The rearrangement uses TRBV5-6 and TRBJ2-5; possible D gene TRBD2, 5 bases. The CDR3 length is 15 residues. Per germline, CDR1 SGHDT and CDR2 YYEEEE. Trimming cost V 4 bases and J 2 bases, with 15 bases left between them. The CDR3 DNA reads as TGTGCCAGCAGCGCCCGACTATTATTTCAAGAGACCCAGTACTTC. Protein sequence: CASSARLLFQETQYF.